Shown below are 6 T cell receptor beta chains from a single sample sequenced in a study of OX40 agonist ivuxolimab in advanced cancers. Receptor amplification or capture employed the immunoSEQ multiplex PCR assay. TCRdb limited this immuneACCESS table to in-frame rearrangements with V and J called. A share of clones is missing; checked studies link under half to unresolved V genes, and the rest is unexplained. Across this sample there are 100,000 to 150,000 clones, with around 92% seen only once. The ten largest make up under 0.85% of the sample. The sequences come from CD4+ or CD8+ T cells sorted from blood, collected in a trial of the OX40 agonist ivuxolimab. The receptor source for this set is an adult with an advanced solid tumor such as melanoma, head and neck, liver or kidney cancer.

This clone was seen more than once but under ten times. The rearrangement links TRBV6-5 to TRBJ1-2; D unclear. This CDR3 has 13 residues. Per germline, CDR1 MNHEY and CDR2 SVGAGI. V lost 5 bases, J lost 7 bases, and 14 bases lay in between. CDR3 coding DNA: TGTGCCAGCAGTCTTGGGCGGCGTGGTGGCTACACCTTC. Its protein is CASSLGRRGGYTF.

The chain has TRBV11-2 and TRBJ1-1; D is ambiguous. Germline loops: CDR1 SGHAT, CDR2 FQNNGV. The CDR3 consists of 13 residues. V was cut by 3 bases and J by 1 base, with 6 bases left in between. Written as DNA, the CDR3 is TGTGCCAGCAGCTTGGCAGGGAACACTGAAGCTTTCTTT. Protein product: CASSLAGNTEAFF.

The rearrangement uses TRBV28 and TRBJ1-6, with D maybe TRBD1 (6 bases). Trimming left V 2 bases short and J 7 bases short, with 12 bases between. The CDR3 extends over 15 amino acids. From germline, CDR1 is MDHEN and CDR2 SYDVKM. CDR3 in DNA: TGTGCCAGCAGTTTAGCGGACAGATTCAATTCACCCCTCCACTTT. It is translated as CASSLADRFNSPLHF.

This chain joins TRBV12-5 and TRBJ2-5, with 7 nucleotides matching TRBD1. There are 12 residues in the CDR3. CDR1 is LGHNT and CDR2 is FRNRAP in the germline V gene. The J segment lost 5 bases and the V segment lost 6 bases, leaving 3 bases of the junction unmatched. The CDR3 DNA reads TGTGCTAGTGGAACAGGGGTCGAGACCCAGTACTTC. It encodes CASGTGVETQYF.

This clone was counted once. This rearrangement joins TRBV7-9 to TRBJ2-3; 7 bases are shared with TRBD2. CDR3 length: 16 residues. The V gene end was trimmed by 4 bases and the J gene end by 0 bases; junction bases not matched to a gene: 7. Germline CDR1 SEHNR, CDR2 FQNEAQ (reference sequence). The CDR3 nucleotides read TGTGCCAGCAGCTGGAGGGACTATCCTAGCACAGATACGCAGTATTTT. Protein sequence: CASSWRDYPSTDTQYF.

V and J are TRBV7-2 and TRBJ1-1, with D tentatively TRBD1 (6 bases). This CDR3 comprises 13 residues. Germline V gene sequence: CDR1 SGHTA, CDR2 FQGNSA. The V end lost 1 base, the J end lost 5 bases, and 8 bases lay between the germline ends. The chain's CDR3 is CASSLVRGTEAFF. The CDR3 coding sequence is TGTGCCAGCAGCTTAGTGAGGGGGACTGAAGCTTTCTTT.